The rows below give T cell receptor beta chains drawn from one sample of a study of OX40 agonist ivuxolimab in advanced cancers. Repertoires were generated with immunoSEQ multiplex PCR, while TCRdb's copy carries only in-frame clones and drops some. The sample shows 55,000 to 85,000 clones, approximately 90% of them seen only once. Sequences were derived from CD4+ or CD8+ T cells sorted from blood, sampled in a trial of the OX40 agonist ivuxolimab. These receptors were collected from an adult with an advanced solid tumor such as melanoma, head and neck, liver or kidney cancer. Each CDR3 is given with its conserved first and last residue. D genes are given only for firm matches. Where a row states a size, it is once, few, many or the class of an expanded clone; other rows omit it.

TRBV7-2	14	TRBJ1-5	NA	NA	CASSLTGLGEPQHF	TGTGCCAGCAGCCTAACAGGGCTTGGAGAGCCCCAGCATTTT
TRBV7-9	13	TRBJ2-3	NA	NA	CASTNGQTDTQYF	TGTGCCAGCACCAACGGACAGACAGATACGCAGTATTTT
TRBV10-1	13	TRBJ1-6	NA	NA	CASSGQPNSPLHF	TGCGCCAGCAGCGGACAGCCGAATTCACCCCTCCACTTT
TRBV6-6	14	TRBJ2-7	NA	TRBD1	CASRTTGYSYEQYF	TGTGCCAGCAGGACGACAGGGTATTCCTACGAGCAGTACTTC
TRBV29-1	13	TRBJ2-7	NA	NA	CSVGRDVTYEQYF	TGCAGCGTGGGCCGGGACGTAACCTACGAGCAGTACTTC
TRBV28	16	TRBJ1-6	once	NA	CASSPPGARRNSPLHF	TGTGCCAGCAGTCCGCCGGGGGCAAGACGTAATTCACCCCTCCACTTT
TRBV10-1	13	TRBJ2-2	once	NA	CASNSGNTGELFF	TGCGCCAGCAATAGCGGGAACACCGGGGAGCTGTTTTTT
TRBV5-6	15	TRBJ1-5	NA	NA	CASSLYGTDVMPQHF	TGTGCCAGCAGCCTTTATGGGACTGACGTGATGCCCCAGCATTTT
TRBV7-2	15	TRBJ1-3	NA	TRBD1	CASSLGRDRGHTIYF	TGTGCCAGCAGCTTAGGCCGGGACAGGGGGCACACCATATATTTT
TRBV6-5	13	TRBJ1-1	NA	NA	CASTTGRITEAFF	TGTGCCAGCACTACGGGACGGATCACTGAAGCTTTCTTT
TRBV7-7	13	TRBJ2-5	NA	NA	CASSYRTGETQYF	TGTGCTAGCAGCTATCGGACGGGGGAGACCCAGTACTTC